The 10 T cell receptor beta chains given below trace back to one sample, sequenced in a study of CD8 T cells in ankylosing spondylitis. A single record per CDR3 protein comes from TCRdb applying MiXCR to the 5' RACE reads. The sample comprises about 300,000 distinct CDR3 sequences, less than 25% of which are singletons, and about 3.7% rests with the top ten. The sample taken for sequencing was blood, either unsorted or a sorted T cell fraction (not recorded which). The receptors derive from a female donor with ankylosing spondylitis or in good health (not recorded which).

This sequence joins TRBV12-3 or TRBV12-4 and TRBJ2-1; maybe TRBD2 (6 bases). Trimming stripped 5 bases from V and 5 bases from J, with 19 bases between. This CDR3 comprises 16 residues. Here the CDR3 DNA reads TGTGCCAGCAGTCCCTATGGGACTCGGGGGAACAATGAGCAGTTCTTC. Its protein is CASSPYGTRGNNEQFF.

There are many counts of this clonotype. V usage is TRBV20-1 and J usage is TRBJ1-1; D unclear. Germline V gene lookup returns CDR1 DFQATT and CDR2 SNEGSKA (reference sequence). V lost 0 bases and J 4 bases, leaving 12 bases between the germline ends. CDR3 length: 14 amino acids. As DNA, the CDR3 is TGCAGTGCTAGAGATCATGGAGCTCTCACTGAAGCTTTCTTT. Amino acids: CSARDHGALTEAFF.

V gene TRBV4-3 combines with J gene TRBJ2-3; D is ambiguous. CDR1 is LGHNA and CDR2 is YSLEER in the germline V gene. V was clipped by 0 bases and J by 5 bases, with 12 bases between them. This CDR3 is built from 15 residues. CDR3 region: CASSQDPHRGDTQYF. Written as DNA, the CDR3 is TGCGCCAGCAGCCAAGATCCACACCGCGGAGATACGCAGTATTTT.

This clonotype was seen only a few times. The V and J genes are TRBV12-3 or TRBV12-4 and TRBJ1-1; no clear D. The CDR3 spans 12 residues. The V end lost 3 bases, the J end lost 11 bases, and 13 bases lay between the germline ends. The CDR3 sequence: CASSLWPPRAFF. As DNA, the CDR3 is TGTGCCAGCAGTTTGTGGCCCCCGAGGGCTTTCTTT.

There are a few counts of this clonotype. This chain uses TRBV20-1 with TRBJ1-2, with 7 bases matching TRBD1. CDR3 length: 16 residues. Germline trimming cut 0 bases from V and 5 bases from J; bases unmatched to any gene: 12. From germline, CDR1 is DFQATT and CDR2 SNEGSKA (reference sequence). Written as DNA, the CDR3 is TGCAGTGCTAGAGATCGGGCAGGGGGTGACGTTTATGGCTACACCTTC. Amino acid sequence: CSARDRAGGDVYGYTF.

The gene calls are TRBV5-1 and TRBJ2-1, with unresolved D. The CDR3 spans 11 residues. Germline-derived CDR1 and CDR2 are SGHRS and YFSETQ. Trimming removed 6 bases at V and 7 bases at J, with 8 bases between. CDR3: CASKLLNEQFF. CDR3 in DNA: TGCGCCAGCAAACTGCTGAATGAGCAGTTCTTC.

This clonotype came up a few times. The rearrangement links TRBV10-3 to TRBJ1-4; tentatively, D is TRBD1 (6 bases). The V end was cut by 5 bases, the J end by 0 bases, with 10 bases between. The CDR3 covers 15 residues. Germline values: CDR1 ENHRY, CDR2 SYGVKD. Here the CDR3 reads CAISRGDATNEKLFF. CDR3 sequence (DNA): TGTGCCATCAGTAGGGGGGATGCAACTAATGAAAAACTGTTTTTT.

The sample holds a few counts of this clonotype. The chain uses TRBV12-3 or TRBV12-4 and TRBJ1-1; the D is unclear. The CDR3 sequence is 13 residues long. The V end lost 3 bases, the J end lost 4 bases, and 9 bases lay between the germline ends. The CDR3 nucleotides read TGTGCCAGCAGTTTTAACAGTGGCACTGAAGCTTTCTTT. Its protein is CASSFNSGTEAFF.

This chain links TRBV18 with TRBJ2-1, with D tentatively TRBD2 (7 bases). Germline CDR1 is KGHSH and CDR2 is LQKENI. The V end was cut by 3 bases, the J end by 9 bases, with 12 bases between. The CDR3 is 13 amino acids. CDR3 DNA: TGTGCCAGCTCACCGACGGGGGGCGGTGAGCAGTTCTTC. As protein: CASSPTGGGEQFF.

This clonotype has just a few counts. The chain combines TRBV20-1 with TRBJ2-3; 11 bases match TRBD2. Looked up from germline, CDR1 is DFQATT and CDR2 is SNEGSKA (reference sequence). The length of the CDR3 is 15 residues. V shed 2 bases, J shed 6 bases, and the junction held 7 bases outside the gene matches. The CDR3: CSARKLAGEPDTQYF. The CDR3 bases are TGCAGTGCTAGAAAACTAGCGGGAGAACCTGATACGCAGTATTTT.